The 27 T cell receptor beta chains presented below share a single source sample, sequenced in a study of T cell repertoires in cytomegalovirus infection. TCRdb re-called the reads with MiXCR, one entry per CDR3 protein. Here the sample spans roughly 200,000 distinct CDR3 sequences, roughly a sixth being singletons. Sample: CD8+ T cells from PBMCs. Every receptor here comes from a human donor in good health (CMV status not recorded). Some clones in this sample may be carry-over from other donors' samples.

The sample holds many counts of this clonotype. Written as DNA, the CDR3 is TGTGCCAGCAGTCCAGACAGGGGGCGGTACGAGCAGTACTTC. Amino acid sequence: CASSPDRGRYEQYF. This rearrangement joins TRBV28 to TRBJ2-7, with 10 bases matching TRBD1. Germline loops: CDR1 MDHEN, CDR2 SYDVKM. The CDR3 totals 14 residues. The V gene end was trimmed by 5 bases and the J gene end by 4 bases; junction bases not matched to a gene: 5.

The gene calls are TRBV4-1 and TRBJ2-5; 14 nucleotides line up with TRBD2. From germline, CDR1 is MGHRA and CDR2 YSYEKL. CDR3 size: 16 residues. Trimming at V came to 4 bases and at J to 4 bases, leaving 5 bases not matched to a gene. The CDR3 sequence: CASSPTSGGAVETQYF. In DNA, the CDR3 is TGCGCCAGCAGCCCGACTAGCGGGGGGGCGGTAGAGACCCAGTACTTC.

The CDR3 nucleotides are TGTGCCAGCAGCTTAGGACAGGTCTCGGGGGCTTTCTTT. Translating gives CASSLGQVSGAFF. This chain links TRBV7-8 with TRBJ1-1, with a weak D call TRBD1 (6 bases). V lost 1 base, J lost 11 bases, and 14 bases lay in between. There are 13 residues in the CDR3. Germline V lookup: CDR1 SGHVS, CDR2 FQNEAQ.

The gene calls are TRBV6-2 or TRBV6-3 and TRBJ2-6, with D hard to call. The CDR3 totals 16 residues. Deletions cut 2 bases from V and 0 bases from J, with 8 bases between. CDR1 is MNHEY and CDR2 is SVGEGT in the germline V gene. This CDR3 is CASSYVVDSGANVLTF. The CDR3 DNA is TGTGCCAGCAGTTACGTCGTGGACTCTGGGGCCAACGTCCTGACTTTC.

This clonotype turned up a few times. The chain links TRBV7-8 to TRBJ1-5; perhaps TRBD1 as D (5 bases). V gave up 3 bases and J gave up 0 bases, with 12 bases separating them. CDR1 SGHVS and CDR2 FQNEAQ come from the germline V gene. This CDR3 region has 16 residues. CDR3 nucleotides: TGTGCCAGCAGCTTCAGGGTCCAGTATAGCAATCAGCCCCAGCATTTT. It translates to CASSFRVQYSNQPQHF.

This clonotype appeared a few times. The chain combines TRBV10-3 with TRBJ2-1; D call uncertain. Germline CDR1 and CDR2: ENHRY and SYGVKD. V was cut by 2 bases and J by 4 bases, with 3 bases left in between. There are 12 residues in the CDR3. CDR3 sequence (DNA): TGTGCCATCAGTGAGGCTTACAATGAGCAGTTCTTC. Amino acids: CAISEAYNEQFF.

In this sample, this clonotype turned up a few times. The rearrangement links TRBV29-1 to TRBJ1-1; D is possibly TRBD1 (5 bases). The CDR3 has 15 residues. With 6 bases removed from V and 4 bases from J, the gap between germline ends came to 21 bases. Looked up from germline, CDR1 is SQVTM and CDR2 is ANQGSEA. The CDR3 region is CSVIARRVERTEAFF. CDR3 bases: TGCAGCGTAATTGCTCGCAGGGTAGAGCGCACTGAAGCTTTCTTT.

This clonotype was observed a handful of times. The chain carries TRBV6-2 or TRBV6-3 and TRBJ2-3, with 7 bases identical to TRBD1. Germline trimming cut 0 bases from V and 0 bases from J; bases unmatched to any gene: 3. CDR1 MNHEY and CDR2 SVGEGT come from the germline V gene. CDR3 length: 16 amino acids. This chain's CDR3 is CASSYSRDRSTDTQYF. CDR3 nucleotide sequence: TGTGCCAGCAGTTACTCCCGGGACAGAAGCACAGATACGCAGTATTTT.

This clonotype has ten or more counts. This sequence joins TRBV7-9 and TRBJ2-1; 9 positions agree with TRBD1. This CDR3 is 15 amino acids long. V lost 5 bases, J lost 6 bases, and 8 bases stayed unmatched. Germline V gene lookup returns CDR1 SEHNR and CDR2 FQNEAQ (reference sequence). The CDR3 spells CASSPPRGQGNEQFF. The CDR3 nucleotides read TGTGCCAGCAGCCCCCCTCGGGGACAGGGCAATGAGCAGTTCTTC.

The gene calls are TRBV7-6 and TRBJ2-7; no clear D gene. Trimming left V 4 bases short and J 5 bases short, with 6 bases between. The CDR3 spans 11 residues. Germline CDR1 and CDR2: SGHVS and FNYEAQ. This CDR3 reads CASSSSDEQYF. The CDR3 nucleotides read TGTGCCAGCAGCTCCTCAGACGAGCAGTACTTC. Full variable domain (outside the CDR3, taken from reference TRBV7-6 and TRBJ2-7): GAGVSQSPRYKVTKRGQDVALRCDPISGHVSLYWYRQALGQGPEFLTYFNYEAQQDKSGLPNDRFSAERPEGSISTLTIQRTEQRDSAMYRCASSSSDEQYFGPGTRLTVT.

This clonotype came up a few times. The rearrangement uses TRBV12-3 or TRBV12-4 and TRBJ1-2; 7 bases agree with TRBD1. J gave up 6 bases and V 5 bases, and 9 bases lay outside the gene matches. The CDR3 totals 14 residues. The CDR3 DNA reads as TGTGCCAGCAGTACGACAGGGCCCGGGGATGGCTACACCTTC. Encoded protein: CASSTTGPGDGYTF.

The chain has TRBV27 and TRBJ2-7; no firm D call. Between the trimmed V and J ends, which lost 3 bases and 2 bases, there was a span of 8 bases. The CDR3 has 13 residues. CDR1 and CDR2 from the germline V gene are MNHEY and SMNVEV (reference sequence). The DNA of the CDR3 is TGTGCCAGCAGTTTGTCCTCAACCTACGAGCAGTACTTC. Protein sequence: CASSLSSTYEQYF.

The chain has TRBV7-9 and TRBJ2-2; 12 bases are a match to TRBD2. The CDR3 has 17 amino acids. Trimming removed 5 bases from V and 2 bases from J; junction bases left unmatched: 6. Germline V gene data show CDR1 as SEHNR and CDR2 as FQNEAQ (reference sequence). The CDR3 DNA is TGTGCCAGCAGCGGCAGGACTAGCGGGGTTAACACCGGGGAGCTGTTTTTT. Residues: CASSGRTSGVNTGELFF.

This clonotype was seen a few times. The CDR3 region has the DNA TGTGCCAGCAGTACCCCCCGGGTCAGGGACACCGGGGAGCTGTTTTTT. Translating it yields CASSTPRVRDTGELFF. V and J are TRBV6-1 and TRBJ2-2; maybe TRBD1 (5 bases). Germline-derived CDR1 and CDR2 are MNHNS and SASEGT. The CDR3 is made up of 16 amino acids. The V end lost 5 bases, the J end lost 3 bases, and 16 bases lay between the germline ends.

The chain has TRBV28 and TRBJ2-7, with D possibly matching TRBD1 (6 bases). Looked up from germline, CDR1 is MDHEN and CDR2 is SYDVKM. The CDR3 has 15 amino acids. V shed 1 base and J shed 5 bases, with 15 bases lying between them. CDR3 in DNA: TGTGCCAGCAGTTTATTGGCAGGGGATTGGGACGAGCAGTACTTC. Translation: CASSLLAGDWDEQYF.

There are a few counts of this clonotype. V and J are TRBV7-6 and TRBJ2-3; 8 bases agree with TRBD2. V was clipped by 7 bases and J by 3 bases; unmatched bases: 6. The germline V gene encodes CDR1 SGHVS and CDR2 FNYEAQ. CDR3 length equals 14 residues. CDR3 in DNA: TGTGCCAGCAAACTGGGCGGGGGGACAGATACGCAGTATTTT. This codes for CASKLGGGTDTQYF.

This clonotype was counted between two and nine times. A single base separates this from a much larger clone, so it may be a read error. V gene TRBV7-2 combines with J gene TRBJ2-7, with D unclear. Trimming cost V 6 bases and J 3 bases, with 6 bases left between them. The CDR3 length is 11 residues. CDR1 and CDR2 from the germline V gene are SGHTA and FQGNSA. For the CDR3, the DNA is TGTGCCAGCAGATCCGACTACGAGCAGTACTTC. This sequence encodes CASRSDYEQYF. Together with reference TRBV7-2 and TRBJ2-7, the CDR3 gives the full variable domain: GAGVSQSPSNKVTEKGKDVELRCDPISGHTALYWYRQSLGQGLEFLIYFQGNSAPDKSGLPSDRFSAERTGGSVSTLTIQRTQQEDSAVYLCASRSDYEQYFGPGTRLTVT.

The chain links TRBV7-9 to TRBJ2-3; maybe TRBD1 (6 bases). This CDR3 has 14 residues. V was trimmed by 1 base and J by 5 bases, leaving 10 bases between them. CDR1 is SEHNR and CDR2 is FQNEAQ in the germline V gene (reference sequence). CDR3 region: CASSLGGRVDTQYF. The CDR3 DNA reads as TGTGCCAGCAGCTTAGGGGGGCGCGTAGATACGCAGTATTTT.

This chain uses TRBV6-6 with TRBJ2-3; D remains unclear. From germline, CDR1 is MNHNY and CDR2 SVGAGI (reference sequence). The V end was cut by 0 bases, the J end by 6 bases, with 10 bases between. CDR3 length: 14 amino acids. CDR3 amino acids: CASSYSGGGDTQYF. The CDR3 nucleotides are TGTGCCAGCAGTTACTCGGGTGGTGGGGATACGCAGTATTTT.

The chain combines TRBV29-1 with TRBJ1-1; D gene ambiguous. Deletions cut 4 bases from V and 1 base from J, with 7 bases between. CDR1 and CDR2 (germline): SQVTM, ANQGSEA. The CDR3 loop spans 12 amino acids. As DNA, the CDR3 is TGCAGCGTTGTGACACCGAACACTGAAGCTTTCTTT. Amino acids: CSVVTPNTEAFF. The full variable domain, its missing parts supplied by reference TRBV29-1 and TRBJ1-1, is SAVISQKPSRDICQRGTSLTIQCQVDSQVTMMFWYRQQPGQSLTLIATANQGSEATYESGFVIDKFPISRPNLTFSTLTVSNMSPEDSSIYLCSVVTPNTEAFFGQGTRLTVV.

The chain recombines TRBV12-3 or TRBV12-4 with TRBJ2-7, with a tentative D call TRBD1 (5 bases). There are 14 residues in the CDR3. Trimming left V 2 bases short and J 3 bases short, with 11 bases between. CDR3 in amino acids: CASSLRNRIYEQYF. The CDR3 DNA reads as TGTGCCAGCAGTTTACGAAACAGGATCTACGAGCAGTACTTC.

The J gene is TRBJ1-1, the V gene TRBV29-1; the D is unclear. Germline V gives CDR1 SQVTM, CDR2 ANQGSEA. V gave up 2 bases and J gave up 0 bases, with 10 bases separating them. The CDR3 sequence is 14 residues long. The CDR3 is CSVERLTMNTEAFF. CDR3 DNA sequence: TGCAGCGTTGAACGGCTTACTATGAACACTGAAGCTTTCTTT.

This clonotype was detected only a few times. The genes are TRBV19 and TRBJ2-5; tentatively, D is TRBD1 (6 bases). Germline V gene lookup returns CDR1 LNHDA and CDR2 SQIVND (reference sequence). This CDR3 has 20 residues. The V and J ends lost 3 bases and 1 base respectively, with 27 bases between them. CDR3 amino acids: CASSMIGGQPVGLLQETQYF. The DNA of the CDR3 is TGTGCCAGTAGTATGATAGGGGGACAACCCGTCGGGCTACTCCAAGAGACCCAGTACTTC.

The chain uses TRBV11-2 and TRBJ2-7; D remains ambiguous. Trimming removed 4 bases at V and 2 bases at J, with 9 bases between. The V gene's germline CDR1 is SGHAT and CDR2 FQNNGV. CDR3 size: 13 residues. In DNA form, the CDR3 reads TGTGCCAGCAGCTCTTCTCTCCCCTACGAGCAGTACTTC. Its protein is CASSSSLPYEQYF.

This clonotype was found a few times. The rearrangement joins TRBV27 to TRBJ2-2, with 7 bases aligning to TRBD2. Looked up from germline, CDR1 is MNHEY and CDR2 is SMNVEV (reference sequence). Unmatched junction bases numbered 3, after V lost 3 bases and J lost 8 bases. CDR3 length: 13 residues. The CDR3 bases are TGTGCCAGCAGTTTCGGCGGGAGTGGGGAGCTGTTTTTT. Encoded protein: CASSFGGSGELFF.

V usage is TRBV20-1 and J usage is TRBJ2-3; 8 nucleotides line up with TRBD2. CDR3 length: 16 residues. V lost 0 bases, J lost 2 bases, and 7 bases stayed unmatched. The germline gives CDR1 DFQATT, CDR2 SNEGSKA (reference sequence). The CDR3 coding sequence is TGCAGTGCTAGAGATAAAGCGGGGGACCTCACAGATACGCAGTATTTT. Translating it yields CSARDKAGDLTDTQYF.

The genes are TRBV7-2 and TRBJ2-5, with 11 nucleotides matching TRBD2. CDR1 and CDR2 (germline): SGHTA, FQGNSA. The V gene end was trimmed by 5 bases and the J gene end by 1 base; junction bases not matched to a gene: 9. This CDR3 is built from 17 residues. The CDR3 region is CASSPSIAGGPQETQYF. CDR3 bases: TGTGCCAGCAGCCCCTCGATAGCGGGGGGGCCCCAAGAGACCCAGTACTTC.